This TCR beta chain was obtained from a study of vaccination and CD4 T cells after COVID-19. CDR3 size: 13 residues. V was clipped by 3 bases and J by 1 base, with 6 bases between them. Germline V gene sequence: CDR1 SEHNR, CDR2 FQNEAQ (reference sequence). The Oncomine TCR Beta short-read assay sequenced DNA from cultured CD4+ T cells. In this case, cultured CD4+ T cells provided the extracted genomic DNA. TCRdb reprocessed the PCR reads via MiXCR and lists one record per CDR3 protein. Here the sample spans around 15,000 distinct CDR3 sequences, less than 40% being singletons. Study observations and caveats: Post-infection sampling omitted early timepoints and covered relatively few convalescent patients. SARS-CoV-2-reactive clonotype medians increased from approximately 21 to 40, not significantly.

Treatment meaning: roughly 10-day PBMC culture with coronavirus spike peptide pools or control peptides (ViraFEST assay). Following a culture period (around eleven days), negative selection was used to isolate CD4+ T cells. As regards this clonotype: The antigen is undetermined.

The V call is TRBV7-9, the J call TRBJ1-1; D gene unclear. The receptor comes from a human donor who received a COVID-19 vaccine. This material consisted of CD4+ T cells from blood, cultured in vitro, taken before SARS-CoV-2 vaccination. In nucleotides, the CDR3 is TGTGCCAGCAGCTTGTCTGAGAACACTGAAGCTTTCTTT. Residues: CASSLSENTEAFF.